The 25 T cell receptor beta chains below all came from one sample that was sequenced in a study of blood T cell repertoires in COVID-19. TCRdb's table, derived via immunoSEQ multiplex PCR, lists solely in-frame clones and lacks some. The profile shows some 200,000 clones, approximately 87% of them singletons. Sequencing was carried out using peripheral blood. The receptors derive from a young woman who had recovered from COVID-19.

V and J are TRBV2 and TRBJ1-3; D is unresolved. Trimming took off 1 base at V and 2 bases at J, with 12 bases between the two ends. This CDR3 is built from 16 residues. Per germline, CDR1 SNHLY and CDR2 FYNNEI. For the CDR3, the DNA is TGTGCCAGCAGTGAAGATTCGAGGAGCGCTGGAAACACCATATATTTT. This sequence encodes CASSEDSRSAGNTIYF.

The chain is built from TRBV5-1 and TRBJ1-2; D unclear. The CDR3 length is 14 residues. V was clipped by 5 bases and J by 0 bases, with 11 bases between them. The germline V gene has CDR1 SGHRS and CDR2 YFSETQ. The CDR3 DNA is TGCGCCAGCAGGACGGGGATAGCTAACTATGGCTACACCTTC. As protein: CASRTGIANYGYTF.

V is TRBV3-1 (or the pseudogene TRBV3-2) and J is TRBJ2-7; 7 nucleotides align to TRBD2. This CDR3 comprises 17 residues. V dropped 0 bases and J dropped 0; count of bases not matched to a gene: 8. Germline lookup yields CDR1 LGHDT and CDR2 YNNKEL (reference sequence). As DNA, the CDR3 is TGTGCCAGCAGCCAAGACCCTCCGGGGGGAGTCTCCTACGAGCAGTACTTC. Translating gives CASSQDPPGGVSYEQYF.

This chain links TRBV5-6 with TRBJ2-1; TRBD2 matches 7 bases. Per the germline V gene, CDR1 is SGHDT and CDR2 is YYEEEE. Unmatched junction bases numbered 5, after V lost 0 bases and J lost 8 bases. This CDR3 has 14 amino acids. The CDR3 bases are TGTGCCAGCAGCTTGGAGGCAGGGAGGGATGAGCAGTTCTTC. Protein sequence: CASSLEAGRDEQFF.

This rearrangement joins TRBV19 to TRBJ1-1; no firm D call. The CDR3 sequence is 14 residues long. Germline V gene lookup returns CDR1 LNHDA and CDR2 SQIVND (reference sequence). The germline V and J ends were trimmed by 4 bases and 6 bases, with 15 bases remaining between them. CDR3 residues: CASSKAGRLAEAFF. The CDR3, as DNA: TGTGCCAGTAGTAAGGCGGGTCGGCTCGCTGAAGCTTTCTTT.

This clone was observed a few times. The chain employs TRBV6-5 and TRBJ1-2, with 8 nucleotides matching TRBD1. The CDR3 extends over 14 amino acids. Germline trimming cut 2 bases from V and 8 bases from J; bases unmatched to any gene: 7. CDR1 MNHEY and CDR2 SVGAGI come from the germline V gene. The CDR3, as DNA: TGTGCCAGCAGTTACAGGACAGGGAACGAGGGCTACACCTTC. Protein product: CASSYRTGNEGYTF.

The rearrangement uses TRBV9 and TRBJ2-7; 16 bases match TRBD2. This CDR3 has 17 residues. CDR1 SGDLS and CDR2 YYNGEE come from the germline V gene. V gave up 4 bases and J gave up 0 bases; unmatched junction bases: 4. The CDR3 is CASSPGLAGGGSYEQYF. CDR3 nucleotides: TGTGCCAGCAGCCCGGGACTAGCGGGGGGGGGCTCCTACGAGCAGTACTTC.

This chain connects TRBV5-5 to TRBJ2-7; D ambiguous. The length of the CDR3 is 15 residues. The ends were cut back, 2 bases at V and 0 bases at J, with 12 bases in the middle. CDR1 SGHKS and CDR2 YYEKEE come from the germline V gene (reference sequence). Here the CDR3 DNA reads TGTGCCAGCAGCTTCTATCTAAGGAGCTCCTACGAGCAGTACGTC. Amino acids: CASSFYLRSSYEQYV.

V gene TRBV5-6 combines with J gene TRBJ2-7; tentative D call: TRBD2 (6 bases). Germline assignment: CDR1 SGHDT and CDR2 YYEEEE. The CDR3 spans 14 residues. Trimming took 3 bases from V and 0 from J, leaving 10 bases between them. The CDR3: CASSSPGSSYEQYV. Written as DNA, the CDR3 is TGTGCCAGCAGCTCCCCCGGGAGCTCCTACGAGCAGTACGTC.

This chain connects TRBV18 to TRBJ2-2, with D tentatively TRBD2 (6 bases). CDR1 is KGHSH, CDR2 LQKENI, per germline. This CDR3 contains 16 residues. Trimming took off 6 bases at V and 0 bases at J, with 14 bases between the two ends. The CDR3 protein is CASSPTPGANTGELFF. CDR3 coding DNA: TGTGCCAGCTCTCCCACCCCGGGGGCGAACACCGGGGAGCTGTTTTTT.

The V and J genes are TRBV30 and TRBJ1-2; a possible D gene is TRBD1 (5 bases). The germline V gene has CDR1 GTSNPN and CDR2 SVGIG (reference sequence). The CDR3 extends over 14 amino acids. Between the trimmed V and J ends, which lost 2 bases and 8 bases, there was a span of 18 bases. The CDR3 DNA reads as TGTGCCTGGAGTAGGGCCGGGGGAGTTTGGGGCTACACCTTC. This gives the protein CAWSRAGGVWGYTF.

As regards this clone: Mismatch with germline at one junction end may stem from a read error. The chain links TRBV5-8 to TRBJ2-3; D unclear. CDR3 length equals 13 residues. Per the germline V gene, CDR1 is SGHTS and CDR2 is YDEGEE. The CDR3 sequence is CASRTTPTYTQYF. The CDR3 DNA is TGTGCCAGCAGGACGACACCCACATATACGCAGTATTTT.

This sequence joins TRBV27 and TRBJ2-7; 7 nucleotides align to TRBD1. The length of the CDR3 is 13 residues. V was clipped by 8 bases and J by 0 bases; unmatched bases: 4. Germline-derived CDR1 and CDR2 are MNHEY and SMNVEV (reference sequence). CDR3 loop: CASRGQNSYEQYF. As DNA, the CDR3 is TGTGCCAGCCGGGGACAGAACTCCTACGAGCAGTACTTC.

The chain has TRBV7-9 and TRBJ1-1, with D possibly matching TRBD1 (5 bases). Per germline, CDR1 SEHNR and CDR2 FQNEAQ (reference sequence). Trimming shortened V by 4 bases and J by 5 bases, and 14 bases separated the two germline ends. This CDR3 is 14 amino acids long. The CDR3 loop reads CASSSTLGGTEAFF. DNA of the CDR3: TGTGCCAGCAGCTCAACCTTGGGGGGTACTGAAGCTTTCTTT.

The chain recombines TRBV2 with TRBJ2-7; 10 bases align to TRBD2. After removal of 6 bases from V and 2 bases from J, the junction contained 7 bases not matched to a gene. The CDR3 covers 15 residues. Germline V gene lookup returns CDR1 SNHLY and CDR2 FYNNEI. CDR3 sequence (DNA): TGTGCCAGCAGCCCAGGCGGACTAGCGGCCTACGAGCAGTACTTC. It yields the protein CASSPGGLAAYEQYF.

The rearrangement joins TRBV18 to TRBJ2-6; a possible D gene is TRBD2 (6 bases). Germline-derived CDR1 and CDR2 are KGHSH and LQKENI. The CDR3 covers 18 residues. V was cut by 3 bases and J by 2 bases, with 17 bases left in between. CDR3 protein: CASSPVANRGTGANVLTF. CDR3 coding DNA: TGTGCCAGCTCACCTGTCGCAAACCGGGGGACTGGGGCCAACGTCCTGACTTTC.

The rearrangement links TRBV6-4 to TRBJ2-2; the D gene is possibly TRBD2 (6 bases). Germline loops: CDR1 MRHNA, CDR2 SNTAGT. Between the trimmed V and J ends, which lost 5 bases and 4 bases, there was a span of 14 bases. The CDR3 runs 15 residues. The CDR3 nucleotides read TGTGCCAGCAGTTCGGGACTCCGGGGCACCGGGGAGCTGTTTTTT. Translating gives CASSSGLRGTGELFF.

The rearrangement links TRBV5-1 to TRBJ1-2; D is unresolved. Looked up from germline, CDR1 is SGHRS and CDR2 is YFSETQ. V was shortened by 0 bases and J by 8 bases, with 5 bases between the two germline ends. CDR3 length equals 11 residues. The CDR3 reads CASSLDTGYTF. The CDR3 DNA reads as TGCGCCAGCAGCTTGGACACCGGCTACACCTTC.

This chain links TRBV11-2 with TRBJ2-1; 7 nucleotides line up with TRBD2. CDR1 and CDR2 from the germline V gene are SGHAT and FQNNGV. V lost 5 bases and J lost 5; bases outside the gene matches: 9. This CDR3 region has 15 residues. CDR3 protein: CASSTSGTPNNEQFF. DNA of the CDR3: TGTGCCAGCAGCACCAGCGGGACTCCAAACAATGAGCAGTTCTTC.

The CDR3 coding sequence is TGTGCCAGCAGCACCCCCGGGGAGGGGGCTTTCTTT. Amino acid sequence: CASSTPGEGAFF. The rearrangement uses TRBV3-1 (or the pseudogene TRBV3-2) and TRBJ1-1; D possibly corresponds to TRBD1 (5 bases). Deletions cut 5 bases from V and 11 bases from J, with 15 bases between. Looked up from germline, CDR1 is LGHDT and CDR2 is YNNKEL (reference sequence). This CDR3 spans 12 amino acids.

This clone came up once. J is TRBJ2-5 and V is TRBV2, with 8 positions matching TRBD2. The CDR3 is made up of 13 amino acids. CDR1 and CDR2 (germline): SNHLY, FYNNEI. V gave up 6 bases and J gave up 5 bases; unmatched junction bases: 5. For the CDR3, the DNA is TGTGCCAGCAGCTGGGGCGGGGGGGAGACCCAGTACTTC. Its protein is CASSWGGGETQYF.

The rearrangement joins TRBV28 to TRBJ2-7; 9 bases match TRBD1. CDR3 length: 14 residues. With 2 bases clipped from V and 6 bases from J, the junction kept 5 bases outside the gene matches. Germline CDR1 reads MDHEN; CDR2 reads SYDVKM. CDR3 region: CASSLNRGLSEQYF. CDR3 sequence (DNA): TGTGCCAGCAGTTTAAACAGGGGGCTAAGCGAGCAGTACTTC.

This clone was counted only a few times. This chain links TRBV23-1 with TRBJ1-5, with 8 bases that match TRBD1. TRBV23-1 is flagged as an ORF with uncertain function. J was trimmed by 3 bases and V by 2 bases; bases with no gene match: 3. The CDR3 consists of 15 residues. CDR3: CASSQTGQVNQPQHF. In nucleotides, the CDR3 is TGCGCCAGCAGTCAAACGGGACAGGTCAATCAGCCCCAGCATTTT.

CDR3 sequence reads: CASSPYRLAGGLVNGELFF. The CDR3 coding sequence is TGCGCCAGCAGCCCCTACCGACTAGCGGGGGGGCTGGTGAACGGGGAGCTGTTTTTT. V and J are TRBV5-1 and TRBJ2-2, with 14 bases that match TRBD2. The V segment lost 4 bases and the J segment 7 bases; nucleotides outside the gene matches: 15. The CDR3 runs 19 residues. Germline V CDR1 and CDR2: SGHRS, YFSETQ. Combining the CDR3 with reference TRBV5-1 and TRBJ2-2 gives the whole variable domain KAGVTQTPRYLIKTRGQQVTLSCSPISGHRSVSWYQQTPGQGLQFLFEYFSETQRNKGNFPGRFSGRQFSNSRSEMNVSTLELGDSALYLCASSPYRLAGGLVNGELFFGEGSRLTVL.

V is TRBV19 and J is TRBJ1-1, with TRBD1 matching 8 bases. Germline loops: CDR1 LNHDA, CDR2 SQIVND (reference sequence). J was trimmed by 4 bases and V by 4 bases; bases with no gene match: 8. The CDR3 totals 15 residues. The CDR3 protein is CASSTGQGVGTEAFF. CDR3 DNA: TGTGCCAGTAGTACCGGACAGGGAGTAGGCACTGAAGCTTTCTTT. Together with reference TRBV19 and TRBJ1-1, the CDR3 gives the full variable domain: DGGITQSPKYLFRKEGQNVTLSCEQNLNHDAMYWYRQDPGQGLRLIYYSQIVNDFQKGDIAEGYSVSREKKESFPLTVTSAQKNPTAFYLCASSTGQGVGTEAFFGQGTRLTVV.